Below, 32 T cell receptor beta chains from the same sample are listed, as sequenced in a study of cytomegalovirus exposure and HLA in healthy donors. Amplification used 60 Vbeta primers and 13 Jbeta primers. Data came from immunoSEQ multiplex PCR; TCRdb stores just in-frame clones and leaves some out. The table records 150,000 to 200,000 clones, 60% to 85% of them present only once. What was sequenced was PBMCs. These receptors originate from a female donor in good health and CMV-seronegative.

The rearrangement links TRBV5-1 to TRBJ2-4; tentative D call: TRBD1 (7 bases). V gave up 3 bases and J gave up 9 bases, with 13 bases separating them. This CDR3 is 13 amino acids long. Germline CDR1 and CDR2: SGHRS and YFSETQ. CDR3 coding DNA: TGCGCCAGCAGCTCAGGGGGACTGGGCATTCAGTACTTC. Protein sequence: CASSSGGLGIQYF.

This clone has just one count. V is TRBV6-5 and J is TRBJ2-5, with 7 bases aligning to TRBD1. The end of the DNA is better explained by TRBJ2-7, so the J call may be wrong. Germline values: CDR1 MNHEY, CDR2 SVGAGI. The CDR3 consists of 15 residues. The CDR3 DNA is TGTGCCAGCAGCCAAAGCGGACAGGCCCCCTACGAGCAGTACTTC. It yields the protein CASSQSGQAPYEQYF.

For the CDR3, the DNA is TGTGCCAGCAGGACAAGCGGGGGAGAGACCCAGTACTTC. Its translation is CASRTSGGETQYF. The chain combines TRBV6-1 with TRBJ2-5; 8 nucleotides align to TRBD2. Germline V gene lookup returns CDR1 MNHNS and CDR2 SASEGT. After removal of 6 bases from V and 4 bases from J, the junction contained 4 bases not matched to a gene. The CDR3 sequence is 13 residues long.

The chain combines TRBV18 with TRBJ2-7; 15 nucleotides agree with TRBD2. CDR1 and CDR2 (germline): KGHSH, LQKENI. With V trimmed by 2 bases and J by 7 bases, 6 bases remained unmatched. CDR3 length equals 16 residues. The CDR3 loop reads CASSPAGLAGGGEQYF. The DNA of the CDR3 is TGTGCCAGCTCACCAGCGGGACTAGCGGGAGGAGGGGAGCAGTACTTC.

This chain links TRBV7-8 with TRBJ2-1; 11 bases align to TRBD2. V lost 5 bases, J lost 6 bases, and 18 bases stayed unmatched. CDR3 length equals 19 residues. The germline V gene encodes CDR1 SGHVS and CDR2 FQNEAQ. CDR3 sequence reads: CASSLGAILAGAVSNEQFF. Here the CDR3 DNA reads TGTGCCAGCAGCCTGGGAGCCATACTAGCGGGGGCGGTCTCCAATGAGCAGTTCTTC.

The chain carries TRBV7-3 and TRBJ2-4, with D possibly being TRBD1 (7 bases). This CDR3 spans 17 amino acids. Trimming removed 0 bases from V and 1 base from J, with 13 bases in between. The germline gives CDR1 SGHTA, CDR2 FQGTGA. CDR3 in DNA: TGTGCCAGCAGCTTAACCGGACAGGAGGGGGCCAAAAACATTCAGTACTTC. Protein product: CASSLTGQEGAKNIQYF.

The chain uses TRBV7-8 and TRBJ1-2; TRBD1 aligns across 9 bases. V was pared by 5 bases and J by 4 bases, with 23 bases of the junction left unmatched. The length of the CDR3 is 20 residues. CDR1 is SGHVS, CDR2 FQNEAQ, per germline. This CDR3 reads CASSPLLLPGQGTRGYGYTF. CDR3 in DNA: TGTGCCAGCAGCCCGCTCCTGCTGCCGGGACAGGGCACCAGGGGCTATGGCTACACCTTC. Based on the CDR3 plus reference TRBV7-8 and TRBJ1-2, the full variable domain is GAGVSQSPRYKVAKRGQDVALRCDPISGHVSLFWYQQALGQGPEFLTYFQNEAQLDKSGLPSDRFFAERPEGSVSTLKIQRTQQEDSAVYLCASSPLLLPGQGTRGYGYTFGSGTRLTVV.

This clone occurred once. The CDR3 protein is CASSQGAANTGELFF. Here the CDR3 DNA reads TGTGCCAGCAGCCAAGGGGCTGCCAACACCGGGGAGCTGTTTTTT. The rearrangement uses TRBV4-2 and TRBJ2-2; D is uncertain. The V and J ends lost 1 base and 2 bases respectively, with 8 bases between them. Germline CDR1 LGHNA, CDR2 YNFKEQ. The CDR3 spans 15 residues.

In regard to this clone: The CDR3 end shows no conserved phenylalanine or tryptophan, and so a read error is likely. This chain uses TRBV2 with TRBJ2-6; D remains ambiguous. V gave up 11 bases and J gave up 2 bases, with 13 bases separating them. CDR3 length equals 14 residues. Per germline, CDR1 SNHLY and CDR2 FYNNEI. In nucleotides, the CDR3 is TGTGCCGGTTCATTAATTGCTGGGGCCAACGTCCTGACTTTA. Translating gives CAGSLIAGANVLTL.

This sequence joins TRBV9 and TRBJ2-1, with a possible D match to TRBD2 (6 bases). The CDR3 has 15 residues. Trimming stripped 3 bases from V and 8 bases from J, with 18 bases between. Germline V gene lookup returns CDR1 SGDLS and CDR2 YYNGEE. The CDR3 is CASSGSRRGSDEQFF. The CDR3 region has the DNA TGTGCCAGCAGCGGCTCCCGGCGGGGTTCGGATGAGCAGTTCTTC.

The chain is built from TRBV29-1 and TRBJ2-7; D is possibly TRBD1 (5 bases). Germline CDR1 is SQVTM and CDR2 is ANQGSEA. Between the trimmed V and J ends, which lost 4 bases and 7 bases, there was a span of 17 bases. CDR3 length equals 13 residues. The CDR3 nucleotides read TGCAGCGTTGCCCAGGGTTCCGGCCAAGAGCAGTACTTC. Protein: CSVAQGSGQEQYF.

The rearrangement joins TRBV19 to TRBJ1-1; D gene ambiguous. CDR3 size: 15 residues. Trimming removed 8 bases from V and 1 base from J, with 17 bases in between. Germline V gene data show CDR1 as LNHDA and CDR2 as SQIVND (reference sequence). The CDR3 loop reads CASVPPIRGNTEAFF. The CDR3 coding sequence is TGTGCCAGTGTTCCCCCCATCCGGGGGAACACTGAAGCTTTCTTT.

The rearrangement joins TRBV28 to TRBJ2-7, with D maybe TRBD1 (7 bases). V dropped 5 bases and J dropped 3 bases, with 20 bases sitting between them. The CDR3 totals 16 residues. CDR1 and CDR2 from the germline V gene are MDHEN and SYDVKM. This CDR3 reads CASSPRQGLSNYEQYF. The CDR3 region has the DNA TGTGCCAGCAGTCCTCGACAGGGACTCTCGAACTACGAGCAGTACTTC.

Here the CDR3 reads CATSIDRAGANVLTF. CDR3 nucleotides: TGTGCCACCAGCATAGACAGGGCTGGGGCCAACGTCCTGACTTTC. This rearrangement joins TRBV15 to TRBJ2-6, with TRBD1 matching over 7 bases. This CDR3 spans 15 amino acids. Looked up from germline, CDR1 is LNHNV and CDR2 is YYDKDF (reference sequence). After removal of 4 bases from V and 2 bases from J, the junction contained 2 bases not matched to a gene.

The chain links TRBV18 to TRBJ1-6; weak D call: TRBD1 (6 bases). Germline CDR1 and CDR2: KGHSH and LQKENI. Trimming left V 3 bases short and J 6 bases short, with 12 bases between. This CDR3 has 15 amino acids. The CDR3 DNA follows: TGTGCCAGCTCACCGGAAGGGGGATTTAATTCACCCCTCCACTTT. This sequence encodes CASSPEGGFNSPLHF.

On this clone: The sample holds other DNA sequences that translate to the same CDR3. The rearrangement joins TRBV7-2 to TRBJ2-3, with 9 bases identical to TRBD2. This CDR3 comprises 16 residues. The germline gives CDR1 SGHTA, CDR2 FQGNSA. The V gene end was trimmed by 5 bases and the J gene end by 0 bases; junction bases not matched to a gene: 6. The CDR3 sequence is CASSGRLAVSTDTQYF. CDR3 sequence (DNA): TGTGCCAGCAGCGGTAGACTAGCGGTGAGCACAGATACGCAGTATTTT.

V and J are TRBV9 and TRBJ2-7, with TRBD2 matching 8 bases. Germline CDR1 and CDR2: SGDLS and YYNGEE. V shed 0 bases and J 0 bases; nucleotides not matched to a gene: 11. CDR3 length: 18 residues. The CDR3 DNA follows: TGTGCCAGCAGCGTAGGAGGAGTAGGCGGGGGGAGCTCCTACGAGCAGTACTTC. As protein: CASSVGGVGGGSSYEQYF.

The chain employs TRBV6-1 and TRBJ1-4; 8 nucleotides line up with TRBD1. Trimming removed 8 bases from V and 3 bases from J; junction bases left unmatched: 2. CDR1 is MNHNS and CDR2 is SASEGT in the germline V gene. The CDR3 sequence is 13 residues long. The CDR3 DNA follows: TGTGCCAGCCTACAGGGGGCTAATGAAAAACTGTTTTTT. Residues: CASLQGANEKLFF.

The chain's CDR3 is CASSFDRFISPLHF. CDR3 in DNA: TGTGCCAGCAGTTTCGACAGGTTTATTTCACCCCTCCACTTT. The chain carries TRBV5-6 and TRBJ1-6; D may be TRBD1 (6 bases). Germline loops: CDR1 SGHDT, CDR2 YYEEEE. Trimming removed 5 bases from V and 9 bases from J, with 15 bases in between. The CDR3 length is 14 residues.

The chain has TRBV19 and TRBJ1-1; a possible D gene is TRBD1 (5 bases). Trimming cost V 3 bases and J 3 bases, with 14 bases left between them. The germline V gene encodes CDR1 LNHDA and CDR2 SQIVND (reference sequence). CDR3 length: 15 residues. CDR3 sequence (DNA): TGTGCCAGTAGTATTTATCACACCAGGGACACTGAAGCTTTCTTT. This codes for CASSIYHTRDTEAFF.

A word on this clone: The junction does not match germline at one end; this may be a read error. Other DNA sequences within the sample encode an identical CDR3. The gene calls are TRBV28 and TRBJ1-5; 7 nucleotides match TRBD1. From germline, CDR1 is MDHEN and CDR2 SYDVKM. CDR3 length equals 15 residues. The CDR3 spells CASSFWQGGNQPQHF. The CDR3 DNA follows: TGTGCCAGCAGTTTCTGGCAGGGGGGCAACCAGCCCCAGCATTTT.

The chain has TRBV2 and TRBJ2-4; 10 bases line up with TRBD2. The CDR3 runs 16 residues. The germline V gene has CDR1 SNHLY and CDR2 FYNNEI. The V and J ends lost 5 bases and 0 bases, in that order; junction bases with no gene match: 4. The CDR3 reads CASSWIAGGAKNIQYF. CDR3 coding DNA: TGTGCCAGCAGTTGGATAGCGGGAGGAGCCAAAAACATTCAGTACTTC.

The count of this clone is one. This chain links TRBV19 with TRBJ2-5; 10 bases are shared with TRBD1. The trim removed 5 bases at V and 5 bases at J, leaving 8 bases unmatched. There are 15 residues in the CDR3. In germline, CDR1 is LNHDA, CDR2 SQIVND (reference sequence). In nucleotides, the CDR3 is TGTGCCAGTAGTTTCGGGACAGGGGTGCGGGAGACCCAGTACTTC. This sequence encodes CASSFGTGVRETQYF.

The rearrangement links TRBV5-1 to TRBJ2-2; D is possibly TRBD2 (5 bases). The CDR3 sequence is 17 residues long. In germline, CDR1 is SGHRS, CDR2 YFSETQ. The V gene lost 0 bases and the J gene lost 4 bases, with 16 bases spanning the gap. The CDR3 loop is CASSLGLIEAGTGELFF. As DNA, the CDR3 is TGCGCCAGCAGCTTGGGACTCATTGAGGCGGGCACCGGGGAGCTGTTTTTT.

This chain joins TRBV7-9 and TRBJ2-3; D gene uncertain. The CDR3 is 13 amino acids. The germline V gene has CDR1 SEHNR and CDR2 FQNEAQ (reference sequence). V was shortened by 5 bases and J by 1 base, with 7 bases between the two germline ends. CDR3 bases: TGTGCCAGCAGCGCCGGAGGCACAGATACGCAGTATTTT. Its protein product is CASSAGGTDTQYF.

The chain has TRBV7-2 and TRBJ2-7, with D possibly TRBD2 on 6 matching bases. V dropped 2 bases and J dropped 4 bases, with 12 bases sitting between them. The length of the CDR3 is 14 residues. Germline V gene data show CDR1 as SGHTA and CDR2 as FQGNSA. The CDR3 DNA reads TGTGCCAGCAGCTTAACCCCGGGGGAGTACGAGCAGTACTTC. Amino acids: CASSLTPGEYEQYF.

Written as DNA, the CDR3 is TGTGCCAGTAGTATAGCCGACACCTCCTACGAGCAGTACTTC. Translated: CASSIADTSYEQYF. The rearrangement uses TRBV19 and TRBJ2-7; no reliable D call. V lost 1 base and J lost 0, with 7 bases in between. The CDR3 covers 14 residues. CDR1 LNHDA and CDR2 SQIVND come from the germline V gene (reference sequence).

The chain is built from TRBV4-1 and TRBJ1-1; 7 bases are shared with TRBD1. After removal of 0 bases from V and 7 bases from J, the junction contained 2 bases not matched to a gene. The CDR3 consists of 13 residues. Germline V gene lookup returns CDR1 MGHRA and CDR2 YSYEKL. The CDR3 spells CASSQEGTDEAFF. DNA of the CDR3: TGCGCCAGCAGCCAAGAAGGGACAGATGAAGCTTTCTTT.

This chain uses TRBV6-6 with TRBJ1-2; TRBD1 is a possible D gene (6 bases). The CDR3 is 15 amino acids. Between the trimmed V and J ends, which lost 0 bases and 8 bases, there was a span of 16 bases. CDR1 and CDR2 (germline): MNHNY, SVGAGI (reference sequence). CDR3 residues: CASSYSRDTTGGYTF. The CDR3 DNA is TGTGCCAGCAGTTACTCCCGGGACACGACGGGAGGCTACACCTTC.

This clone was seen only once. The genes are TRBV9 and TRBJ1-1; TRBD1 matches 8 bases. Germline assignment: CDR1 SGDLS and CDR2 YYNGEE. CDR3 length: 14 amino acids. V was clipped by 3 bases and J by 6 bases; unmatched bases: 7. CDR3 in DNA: TGTGCCAGCAGCGCAGACAGGGGTCACTCTGAAGCTTTCTTT. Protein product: CASSADRGHSEAFF.

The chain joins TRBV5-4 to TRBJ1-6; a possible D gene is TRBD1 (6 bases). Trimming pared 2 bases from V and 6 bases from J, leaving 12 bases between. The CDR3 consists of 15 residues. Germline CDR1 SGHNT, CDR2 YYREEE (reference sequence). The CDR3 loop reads CASSLGDRINSPLHF. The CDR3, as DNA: TGTGCCAGCAGCTTAGGCGACAGGATTAATTCACCCCTCCACTTT.

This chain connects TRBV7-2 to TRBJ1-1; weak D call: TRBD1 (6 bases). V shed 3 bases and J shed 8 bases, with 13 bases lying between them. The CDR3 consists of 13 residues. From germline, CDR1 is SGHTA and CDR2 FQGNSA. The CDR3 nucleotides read TGTGCCAGCAGCTTGAGACAGGTTACCGAAGCTTTCTTT. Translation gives CASSLRQVTEAFF.